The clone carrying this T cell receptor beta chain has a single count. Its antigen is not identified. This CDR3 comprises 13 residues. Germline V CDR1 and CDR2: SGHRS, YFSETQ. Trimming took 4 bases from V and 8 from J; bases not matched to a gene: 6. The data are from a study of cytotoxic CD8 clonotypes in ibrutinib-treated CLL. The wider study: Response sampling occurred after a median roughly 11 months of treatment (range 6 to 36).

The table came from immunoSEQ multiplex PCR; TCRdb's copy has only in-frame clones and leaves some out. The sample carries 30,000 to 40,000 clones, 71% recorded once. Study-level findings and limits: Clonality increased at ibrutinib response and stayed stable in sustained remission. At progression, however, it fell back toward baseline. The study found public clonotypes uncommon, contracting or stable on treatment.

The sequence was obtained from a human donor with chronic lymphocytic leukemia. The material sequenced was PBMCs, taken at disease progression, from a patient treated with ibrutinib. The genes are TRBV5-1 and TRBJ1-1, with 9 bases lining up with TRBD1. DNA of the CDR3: TGCGCCAGCAGCCAGACCACAGGGGGCGAAGCTTTCTTT. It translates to CASSQTTGGEAFF. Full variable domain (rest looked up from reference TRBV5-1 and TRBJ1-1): KAGVTQTPRYLIKTRGQQVTLSCSPISGHRSVSWYQQTPGQGLQFLFEYFSETQRNKGNFPGRFSGRQFSNSRSEMNVSTLELGDSALYLCASSQTTGGEAFFGQGTRLTVV.